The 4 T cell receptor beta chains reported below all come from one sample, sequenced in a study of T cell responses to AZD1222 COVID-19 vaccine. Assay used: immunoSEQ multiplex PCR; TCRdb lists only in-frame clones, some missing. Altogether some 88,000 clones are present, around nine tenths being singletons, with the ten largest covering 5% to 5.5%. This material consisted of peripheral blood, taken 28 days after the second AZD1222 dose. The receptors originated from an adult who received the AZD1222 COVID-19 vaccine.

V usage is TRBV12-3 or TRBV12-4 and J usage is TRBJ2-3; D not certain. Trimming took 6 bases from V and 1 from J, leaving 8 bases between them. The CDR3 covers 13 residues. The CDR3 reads CASRMDRTDTQYF. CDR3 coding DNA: TGTGCCAGCAGGATGGACCGCACAGATACGCAGTATTTT.

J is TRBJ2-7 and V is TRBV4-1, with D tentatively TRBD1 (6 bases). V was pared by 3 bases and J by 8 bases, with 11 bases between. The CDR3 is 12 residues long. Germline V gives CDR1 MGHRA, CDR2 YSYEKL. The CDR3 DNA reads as TGCGCCAGCAGCCAGGGAGACAGGAAGCAGTACTTC. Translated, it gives CASSQGDRKQYF.

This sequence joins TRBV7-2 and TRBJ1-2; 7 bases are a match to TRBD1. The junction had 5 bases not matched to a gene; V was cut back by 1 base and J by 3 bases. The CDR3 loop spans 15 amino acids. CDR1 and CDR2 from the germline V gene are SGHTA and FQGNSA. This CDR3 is CASSLDSGQDYGYTF. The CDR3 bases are TGTGCCAGCAGCTTAGATAGTGGACAGGACTATGGCTACACCTTC.

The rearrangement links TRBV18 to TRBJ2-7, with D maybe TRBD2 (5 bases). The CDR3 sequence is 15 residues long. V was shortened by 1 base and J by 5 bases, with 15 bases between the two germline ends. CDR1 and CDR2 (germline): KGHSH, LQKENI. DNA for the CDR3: TGTGCCAGCTCACCACGGGCTCCCCCGGGGAACGAGCAGTACTTC. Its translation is CASSPRAPPGNEQYF. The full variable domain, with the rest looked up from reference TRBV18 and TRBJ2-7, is NAGVMQNPRHLVRRRGQEARLRCSPMKGHSHVYWYRQLPEEGLKFMVYLQKENIIDESGMPKERFSAEFPKEGPSILRIQQVVRGDSAAYFCASSPRAPPGNEQYFGPGTRLTVT.